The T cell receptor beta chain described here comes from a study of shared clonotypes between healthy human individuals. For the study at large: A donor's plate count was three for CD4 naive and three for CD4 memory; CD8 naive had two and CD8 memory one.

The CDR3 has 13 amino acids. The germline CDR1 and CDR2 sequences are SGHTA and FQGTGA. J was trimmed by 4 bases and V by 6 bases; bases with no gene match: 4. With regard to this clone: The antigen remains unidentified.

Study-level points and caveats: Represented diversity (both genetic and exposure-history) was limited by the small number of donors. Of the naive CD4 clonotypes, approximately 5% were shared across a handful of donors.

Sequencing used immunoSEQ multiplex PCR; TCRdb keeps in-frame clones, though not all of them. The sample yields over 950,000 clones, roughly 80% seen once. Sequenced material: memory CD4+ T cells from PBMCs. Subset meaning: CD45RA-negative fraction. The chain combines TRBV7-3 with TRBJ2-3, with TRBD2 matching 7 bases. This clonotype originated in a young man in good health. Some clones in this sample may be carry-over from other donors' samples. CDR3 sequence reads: CASSSGGPDTQYF. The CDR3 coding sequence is TGTGCCAGCAGTTCGGGGGGTCCAGATACGCAGTATTTT.